This T cell receptor beta chain was captured by sequencing in a study of T-cell reconstitution after alpha-beta-depleted transplantation in children. This clonotype was picked up a small number of times. The TCRbeta library incorporated unique molecular identifiers. TCRdb re-analysed the PCR reads in MiXCR, keeping a single row per CDR3 protein. The top ten hold around 2.4% of the sample, which has a few hundred thousand distinct CDR3 sequences, 10% seen once. In germline, CDR1 is MNHEY, CDR2 SMNVEV (reference sequence). Trimming took 4 bases from V and 1 from J; bases not matched to a gene: 19. There are 19 residues in the CDR3.

The receptor comes from a human donor who donated a stem cell graft to a child with acute lymphoblastic leukemia. This chain connects TRBV27 to TRBJ2-7; 7 positions match TRBD2. The starting material was PBMCs from the stem cell graft donor, obtained from the stem cell graft. CDR3: CASSYRVPGGMASSYEQYF. CDR3 nucleotide sequence: TGTGCCAGCAGTTACCGGGTTCCGGGGGGAATGGCTTCTTCCTACGAGCAGTACTTC.